Below, 26 T cell receptor beta chains from the same sample are listed, as sequenced in a study of shared clonotypes between healthy human individuals. This table comes from immunoSEQ multiplex PCR, and its TCRdb copy is limited to in-frame clones, with some not included. The sample contains about 580,000 clones, roughly 98% of which appear only once. CD45RO-negative CD8 cells positively selected for CCR7 made up the naive population, which excluded terminally differentiated effector memory CD45RA+ cells. Sequenced: naive CD8+ T cells sorted from blood. The receptors stem from a man aged 25 to 40 in good health.

The V call is TRBV14, the J call TRBJ1-3; the D gene is possibly TRBD1 (5 bases). The CDR3 covers 14 residues. CDR1 is SGHDN, CDR2 FVKESK, per germline. V lost 7 bases and J 0 bases, leaving 10 bases between the germline ends. Here the CDR3 reads CASTDRSSGNTIYF. The CDR3 coding sequence is TGTGCCAGCACCGACAGAAGCTCTGGAAACACCATATATTTT.

The chain uses TRBV7-9 and TRBJ2-5; 7 bases are shared with TRBD2. Germline CDR1 is SEHNR and CDR2 is FQNEAQ (reference sequence). V shed 10 bases, J shed 2 bases, and the junction held 13 bases outside the gene matches. This CDR3 is built from 15 residues. The CDR3 nucleotides are TGTGCCACCCCTACGGGTGGGGGGGGACAAGAGACCCAGTACTTC. Translated, it gives CATPTGGGGQETQYF.

The chain employs TRBV2 and TRBJ2-1; 12 positions agree with TRBD2. From germline, CDR1 is SNHLY and CDR2 FYNNEI. The CDR3 consists of 18 residues. V was pared by 4 bases and J by 8 bases, with 15 bases of the junction left unmatched. The CDR3: CASSVPILRLAGEDEQFF. CDR3 sequence (DNA): TGTGCCAGCAGTGTCCCGATCCTGCGACTAGCGGGAGAGGATGAGCAGTTCTTC.

The V gene is TRBV6-1, the J gene TRBJ1-5; perhaps TRBD1 as D (5 bases). V was shortened by 2 bases and J by 5 bases, with 10 bases between the two germline ends. Germline V gene lookup returns CDR1 MNHNS and CDR2 SASEGT. This CDR3 spans 14 amino acids. The CDR3 coding sequence is TGTGCCAGCAGTGAATGGGGGTGGGATCAGCCCCAGCATTTT. Translation: CASSEWGWDQPQHF.

The V gene is TRBV5-4, the J gene TRBJ1-1, with D unresolved. Germline V gene data show CDR1 as SGHNT and CDR2 as YYREEE (reference sequence). Trimming left V 0 bases short and J 10 bases short, with 13 bases between. The CDR3 is 13 residues long. CDR3 coding DNA: TGTGCCAGCAGCTTGGCCGGCGGCGTGGGAGCTTTCTTT. It is translated as CASSLAGGVGAFF. Full variable domain (outside the CDR3, taken from reference TRBV5-4 and TRBJ1-1): ETGVTQSPTHLIKTRGQQVTLRCSSQSGHNTVSWYQQALGQGPQFIFQYYREEENGRGNFPPRFSGLQFPNYSSELNVNALELDDSALYLCASSLAGGVGAFFGQGTRLTVV.

The chain joins TRBV13 to TRBJ2-1; D not certain. V gave up 6 bases and J gave up 7 bases, with 16 bases separating them. The CDR3 extends over 14 amino acids. From germline, CDR1 is PRHDT and CDR2 FYEKMQ (reference sequence). CDR3 in DNA: TGTGCCAGCAGAAGAATCGTCAGGCAGAATGAGCAGTTCTTC. Translated: CASRRIVRQNEQFF.

This chain joins TRBV28 and TRBJ2-7, with 8 bases fitting TRBD1. Losses at the gene ends were 7 bases for V and 3 bases for J; bases not matched to a gene: 14. The CDR3 is 16 amino acids. Per germline, CDR1 MDHEN and CDR2 SYDVKM. The CDR3 is CASTPLRTGTDYEQYF. The CDR3 coding sequence is TGTGCCAGCACCCCCCTCCGGACAGGGACTGACTACGAGCAGTACTTC.

The sample holds one count of this clone. The rearrangement links TRBV2 to TRBJ1-2; D is ambiguous. Trimming took off 1 base at V and 7 bases at J, with 7 bases between the two ends. Germline loops: CDR1 SNHLY, CDR2 FYNNEI. This CDR3 region has 12 residues. The CDR3 reads CASSEDPSGYTF. The CDR3 nucleotides are TGTGCCAGCAGTGAAGACCCCAGTGGCTACACCTTC.

Comments on this clone: A junction end diverges from the germline sequence, so it may reflect a read error. This rearrangement joins TRBV11-3 to TRBJ2-1, with 11 positions matching TRBD2. Germline CDR1 and CDR2: SGHNT and YENEEA. There are 14 residues in the CDR3. The CDR3 DNA reads TGTGCCAGCAGCGGTCACCTAGCGGGGGGCGAGCCGTTCTTC. Translating it yields CASSGHLAGGEPFF.

This chain joins TRBV27 and TRBJ2-7, with 9 bases lining up with TRBD2. Trimming took 5 bases from V and 2 from J; bases not matched to a gene: 7. This CDR3 is 15 amino acids long. Germline CDR1 MNHEY, CDR2 SMNVEV (reference sequence). The CDR3 DNA reads TGTGCCAGCAGTCCAGGACTAGCGCCGACCTACGAGCAGTACTTC. It specifies CASSPGLAPTYEQYF.

This clone showed up just once. The J gene is TRBJ2-2, the V gene TRBV29-1; D remains unclear. CDR3 size: 16 residues. Trimming removed 6 bases from V and 6 bases from J, with 23 bases in between. CDR1 SQVTM and CDR2 ANQGSEA come from the germline V gene. Written as DNA, the CDR3 is TGCAGCGTGACCTTCCCTGACATGCAGAATCCCGGGGAGCTGTTTTTT. This sequence encodes CSVTFPDMQNPGELFF.

This chain uses TRBV11-2 with TRBJ2-7; 10 bases align to TRBD1. The CDR3 covers 15 residues. Germline CDR1 reads SGHAT; CDR2 reads FQNNGV. V lost 2 bases to trimming and J lost 2 bases; unmatched junction nucleotides: 3. DNA for the CDR3: TGTGCCAGCAGCTTACCCGGACAGGGGGCCTACGAGCAGTACTTC. Amino acids: CASSLPGQGAYEQYF. The full variable domain, in which reference TRBV11-2 and TRBJ2-7 provide the parts outside the CDR3, is EAGVAQSPRYKIIEKRQSVAFWCNPISGHATLYWYQQILGQGPKLLIQFQNNGVVDDSQLPKDRFSAERLKGVDSTLKIQPAKLEDSAVYLCASSLPGQGAYEQYFGPGTRLTVT.

This clone has a single count. The chain is built from TRBV5-4 and TRBJ2-3; D unresolved. CDR1 and CDR2 (germline): SGHNT, YYREEE (reference sequence). Between the trimmed V and J ends, which lost 3 bases and 4 bases, there was a span of 6 bases. The CDR3 runs 12 residues. The CDR3 DNA follows: TGTGCCAGCAGCTCCCGCGCAGATACGCAGTATTTT. The encoded protein is CASSSRADTQYF.

J is TRBJ2-1 and V is TRBV4-1; the D gene is possibly TRBD2 (5 bases). The CDR3 loop spans 13 amino acids. V shed 1 base and J shed 7 bases, with 8 bases lying between them. Germline V gives CDR1 MGHRA, CDR2 YSYEKL. CDR3 sequence reads: CASSQVGVNEQFF. The CDR3 DNA is TGCGCCAGCAGCCAAGTCGGGGTGAATGAGCAGTTCTTC.

The chain links TRBV27 to TRBJ1-5; D call uncertain. CDR1 and CDR2 from the germline V gene are MNHEY and SMNVEV (reference sequence). Deletions cut 4 bases from V and 7 bases from J, with 8 bases between. The CDR3 has 12 residues. The CDR3 reads CASSSGGQPQHF. In nucleotides, the CDR3 is TGTGCCAGCAGTTCCGGTGGGCAGCCCCAGCATTTT.

The rearrangement links TRBV9 to TRBJ2-6, with D possibly matching TRBD1 (6 bases). Germline CDR1 and CDR2: SGDLS and YYNGEE. V lost 3 bases, J lost 0 bases, and 16 bases lay in between. The CDR3 length is 18 residues. CDR3 in DNA: TGTGCCAGCAGCGCCAAAACAGGGAGTCCCTCTGGGGCCAACGTCCTGACTTTC. Its translation is CASSAKTGSPSGANVLTF.

This clone has just one count. The V gene is TRBV18, the J gene TRBJ2-1, with D possibly TRBD1 on 5 matching bases. The V end lost 6 bases, the J end lost 5 bases, and 8 bases lay between the germline ends. The CDR3 sequence is 12 residues long. CDR1 is KGHSH, CDR2 LQKENI, per germline. The CDR3 is CASSVTDNEQFF. CDR3 in DNA: TGTGCCAGCTCCGTGACAGACAATGAGCAGTTCTTC.

The chain combines TRBV5-1 with TRBJ2-3; 15 nucleotides match TRBD2. V trimming: 4 bases; J trimming: 0 bases; junction bases outside the gene matches: 6. The CDR3 has 18 residues. CDR1 and CDR2 from the germline V gene are SGHRS and YFSETQ. The CDR3 region has the DNA TGCGCCAGCAGCCGAGGACTAGCGGGAGGGAGTAGCACAGATACGCAGTATTTT. Translation: CASSRGLAGGSSTDTQYF.

The V and J genes are TRBV7-9 and TRBJ2-7, with D possibly matching TRBD2 (6 bases). The CDR3 contains 11 residues. With 8 bases removed from V and 5 bases from J, the gap between germline ends came to 10 bases. The germline V gene encodes CDR1 SEHNR and CDR2 FQNEAQ (reference sequence). The CDR3 sequence: CASGGVNEQYF. DNA for the CDR3: TGTGCCAGCGGCGGGGTCAACGAGCAGTACTTC.

CDR3 sequence (DNA): TGTGCCAGCAGTGAACTGGGGGCTACCTACAATGAGCAGTTCTTC. Translation: CASSELGATYNEQFF. This rearrangement joins TRBV6-1 to TRBJ2-1; possibly TRBD1 for D (6 bases). The CDR3 spans 15 residues. The V gene's germline CDR1 is MNHNS and CDR2 SASEGT. Trimming took 2 bases from V and 2 from J, leaving 10 bases between them.

The rearrangement links TRBV7-8 to TRBJ2-1, with 7 bases aligning to TRBD2. Germline CDR1 reads SGHVS; CDR2 reads FQNEAQ. The J segment lost 0 bases and the V segment lost 4 bases, leaving 12 bases of the junction unmatched. CDR3 length: 18 amino acids. The CDR3 coding sequence is TGTGCCAGCAGCTGGGGGGGAGGTAGCACAAGCTCCTACAATGAGCAGTTCTTC. Its protein is CASSWGGGSTSSYNEQFF.

This clone was seen a handful of times. This chain uses TRBV7-6 with TRBJ2-3; 11 nucleotides match TRBD2. Germline CDR1 reads SGHVS; CDR2 reads FNYEAQ. V lost 4 bases, J lost 5 bases, and 8 bases stayed unmatched. CDR3 length: 16 residues. The CDR3 loop reads CASSSVTSGSVDTQYF. The DNA for the CDR3 is TGTGCCAGCAGCTCCGTCACTAGCGGGAGTGTAGATACGCAGTATTTT.

The rearrangement joins TRBV6-6 to TRBJ1-2; D is uncertain. With 6 bases removed from V and 2 bases from J, the gap between germline ends came to 19 bases. Looked up from germline, CDR1 is MNHNY and CDR2 is SVGAGI (reference sequence). CDR3 length: 16 residues. The DNA of the CDR3 is TGTGCCAGCAGCCACCGAAGCCAGTACCTCAACTATGGCTACACCTTC. Protein product: CASSHRSQYLNYGYTF.

This chain uses TRBV7-9 with TRBJ2-3; D is perhaps TRBD2 (5 bases). V dropped 1 base and J dropped 0 bases, with 11 bases sitting between them. This CDR3 has 16 residues. Per germline, CDR1 SEHNR and CDR2 FQNEAQ (reference sequence). CDR3 coding DNA: TGTGCCAGCAGCTTAGGGGCTAGCTCTAGCACAGATACGCAGTATTTT. This encodes CASSLGASSSTDTQYF. Using reference TRBV7-9 and TRBJ2-3 for the parts outside the CDR3, the full variable domain is DTGVSQNPRHKITKRGQNVTFRCDPISEHNRLYWYRQTLGQGPEFLTYFQNEAQLEKSRLLSDRFSAERPKGSFSTLEIQRTEQGDSAMYLCASSLGASSSTDTQYFGPGTRLTVL.

This clone was detected only once. The chain uses TRBV5-1 and TRBJ2-7; 12 positions agree with TRBD1. The CDR3 loop spans 18 amino acids. In germline, CDR1 is SGHRS, CDR2 YFSETQ. V lost 0 bases, J lost 2 bases, and 9 bases stayed unmatched. CDR3 DNA: TGCGCCAGCAGCTTGGCCCTGGGGACAGGGGGCGAAGCCTACGAGCAGTACTTC. It yields the protein CASSLALGTGGEAYEQYF.

The chain joins TRBV5-1 to TRBJ2-7; TRBD2 might be the D (6 bases). The CDR3 loop spans 15 amino acids. V dropped 3 bases and J dropped 3 bases, with 16 bases sitting between them. Germline CDR1 SGHRS, CDR2 YFSETQ. In DNA, the CDR3 is TGCGCCAGCAGCTGGGGGGTCAACCAAATCTACGAGCAGTACTTC. Its translation is CASSWGVNQIYEQYF.